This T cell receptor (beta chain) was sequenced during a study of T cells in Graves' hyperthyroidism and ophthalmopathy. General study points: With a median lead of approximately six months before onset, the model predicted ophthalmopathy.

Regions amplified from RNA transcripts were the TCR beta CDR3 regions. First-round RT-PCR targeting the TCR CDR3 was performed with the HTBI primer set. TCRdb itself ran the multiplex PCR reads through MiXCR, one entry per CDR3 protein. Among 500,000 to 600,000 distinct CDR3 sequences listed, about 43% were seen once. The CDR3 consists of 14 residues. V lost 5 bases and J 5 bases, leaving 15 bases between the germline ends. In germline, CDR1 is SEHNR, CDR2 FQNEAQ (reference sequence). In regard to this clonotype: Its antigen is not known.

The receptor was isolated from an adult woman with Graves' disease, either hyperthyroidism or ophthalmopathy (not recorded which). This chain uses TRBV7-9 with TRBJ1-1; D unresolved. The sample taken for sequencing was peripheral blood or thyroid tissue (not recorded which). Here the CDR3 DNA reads TGTGCCAGCAGCCCTGGACGGGGAGAAACTGAAGCTTTCTTT. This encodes CASSPGRGETEAFF. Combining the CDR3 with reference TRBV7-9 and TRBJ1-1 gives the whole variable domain DTGVSQNPRHKITKRGQNVTFRCDPISEHNRLYWYRQTLGQGPEFLTYFQNEAQLEKSRLLSDRFSAERPKGSFSTLEIQRTEQGDSAMYLCASSPGRGETEAFFGQGTRLTVV.